What follows are 16 T cell receptor beta chains derived from one specimen sequenced in a study of siplizumab effects on memory and regulatory T cells. Sequenced by immunoSEQ multiplex PCR; TCRdb stores in-frame clones only, minus some. The data show some 100,000 clones, with approximately 94% seen just once and 1% to 1.5% held by the top ten. The specimen sequenced was non-Treg CD4+ T cells sorted from blood. The source is a human donor in good health.

V gene TRBV29-1 combines with J gene TRBJ1-2; 9 positions agree with TRBD1. J was trimmed by 7 bases and V by 7 bases; bases with no gene match: 13. The germline gives CDR1 SQVTM, CDR2 ANQGSEA. There are 14 residues in the CDR3. This CDR3 is CSDLGGQGSGGYTF. For the CDR3, the DNA is TGCAGCGACCTAGGGGGACAGGGCTCCGGTGGCTACACCTTC.

The rearrangement joins TRBV10-3 to TRBJ1-1, with a weak D call TRBD1 (5 bases). Germline assignment: CDR1 ENHRY and CDR2 SYGVKD. V was shortened by 3 bases and J by 1 base, with 15 bases between the two germline ends. The CDR3 extends over 16 amino acids. CDR3 sequence: CAISERQWEGNTEAFF. The CDR3 coding sequence is TGTGCCATCAGTGAAAGACAGTGGGAGGGGAACACTGAAGCTTTCTTT.

The chain uses TRBV7-8 and TRBJ2-3; D is unresolved. V gave up 8 bases and J gave up 0 bases, with 6 bases separating them. CDR3 length equals 12 residues. The germline V gene encodes CDR1 SGHVS and CDR2 FQNEAQ. As DNA, the CDR3 is TGTGCCAGCGCGGCTAGCACAGATACGCAGTATTTT. Translating it yields CASAASTDTQYF.

CDR3 in amino acids: CASSAGVSYNEQFF. The CDR3 bases are TGTGCCAGTAGTGCGGGAGTCTCCTACAATGAGCAGTTCTTC. This chain connects TRBV19 to TRBJ2-1, with 7 bases fitting TRBD2. Germline V CDR1 and CDR2: LNHDA, SQIVND (reference sequence). CDR3 length: 14 residues. Losses at the gene ends were 5 bases for V and 0 bases for J; bases not matched to a gene: 1.

The chain couples TRBV6-1 to TRBJ1-2; D gene ambiguous. This CDR3 region has 14 residues. Germline assignment: CDR1 MNHNS and CDR2 SASEGT. The V gene lost 1 base and the J gene lost 0 bases, with 6 bases spanning the gap. In nucleotides, the CDR3 is TGTGCCAGCAGTGAAGGCATCGCTAACTATGGCTACACCTTC. This translates into CASSEGIANYGYTF.

The rearrangement links TRBV19 to TRBJ2-1; D unresolved. The V and J ends lost 3 bases and 7 bases respectively, with 13 bases between them. Germline CDR1 is LNHDA and CDR2 is SQIVND (reference sequence). CDR3 length equals 14 residues. The CDR3 spells CASSIRFRRNEQFF. The CDR3 DNA follows: TGTGCCAGTAGTATTCGGTTTAGGCGTAATGAGCAGTTCTTC. The full variable domain, its missing parts supplied by reference TRBV19 and TRBJ2-1, is DGGITQSPKYLFRKEGQNVTLSCEQNLNHDAMYWYRQDPGQGLRLIYYSQIVNDFQKGDIAEGYSVSREKKESFPLTVTSAQKNPTAFYLCASSIRFRRNEQFFGPGTRLTVL.

This chain links TRBV5-6 with TRBJ2-7; 9 bases align to TRBD1. The V and J ends lost 5 bases and 2 bases, in that order; junction bases with no gene match: 11. The germline CDR1 and CDR2 sequences are SGHDT and YYEEEE. This CDR3 is 16 amino acids long. The DNA of the CDR3 is TGTGCCAGCAGTCCCACTAAGGACAGGGGTCCCTACGAGCAGTACTTC. Translation gives CASSPTKDRGPYEQYF.

The chain joins TRBV2 to TRBJ2-5; D might be TRBD1 or TRBD2, each matching 5 bases. Germline CDR1 SNHLY, CDR2 FYNNEI. Trimming stripped 7 bases from V and 4 bases from J, with 13 bases between. There are 13 residues in the CDR3. The CDR3 DNA reads TGTGCCAGCATTCGGGGCCGAGGAGAGACCCAGTACTTC. Its translation is CASIRGRGETQYF.

The chain recombines TRBV6-4 with TRBJ2-1; 9 bases align to TRBD2. Germline assignment: CDR1 MRHNA and CDR2 SNTAGT. This CDR3 has 16 amino acids. J lost 5 bases, V lost 5 bases, and 10 bases had no gene match. CDR3 nucleotide sequence: TGTGCCAGCAGTCGGTCTCCTAGCGGGGCAAACAATGAGCAGTTCTTC. Residues: CASSRSPSGANNEQFF.

This clone was observed a handful of times. The chain joins TRBV7-9 to TRBJ1-5; 8 positions agree with TRBD1. The V and J ends lost 8 bases and 5 bases, in that order; junction bases with no gene match: 2. The germline V gene encodes CDR1 SEHNR and CDR2 FQNEAQ (reference sequence). The CDR3 extends over 12 amino acids. The DNA for the CDR3 is TGTGCCAGCGCAGGGGGCGATCAGCCCCAGCATTTT. Translated: CASAGGDQPQHF.

The chain carries TRBV28 and TRBJ2-3; a weak D match, TRBD1 (6 bases). Trimming took off 5 bases at V and 5 bases at J, with 14 bases between the two ends. Germline V lookup: CDR1 MDHEN, CDR2 SYDVKM. The CDR3 extends over 14 amino acids. The CDR3 spells CASSSMGARDTQYF. The CDR3 DNA reads as TGTGCCAGCAGTAGTATGGGGGCCAGAGATACGCAGTATTTT.

The CDR3 sequence is CASSPEQGRGETQYF. In nucleotides, the CDR3 is TGTGCCAGCAGCCCAGAACAGGGGCGAGGAGAGACCCAGTACTTC. The chain carries TRBV7-6 and TRBJ2-5; 7 positions agree with TRBD1. Per germline, CDR1 SGHVS and CDR2 FNYEAQ. The V and J ends lost 5 bases and 4 bases, in that order; junction bases with no gene match: 10. This CDR3 has 15 amino acids.

J is TRBJ1-5 and V is TRBV19, with D unresolved. With 6 bases removed from V and 6 bases from J, the gap between germline ends came to 18 bases. There are 15 residues in the CDR3. Germline-derived CDR1 and CDR2 are LNHDA and SQIVND (reference sequence). CDR3 sequence: CASSNFWGGPQPQHF. Written as DNA, the CDR3 is TGTGCCAGTAGCAACTTCTGGGGAGGACCTCAGCCCCAGCATTTT. Filled out from reference TRBV19 and TRBJ1-5, the complete variable domain reads DGGITQSPKYLFRKEGQNVTLSCEQNLNHDAMYWYRQDPGQGLRLIYYSQIVNDFQKGDIAEGYSVSREKKESFPLTVTSAQKNPTAFYLCASSNFWGGPQPQHFGDGTRLSIL.

The rearrangement uses TRBV7-9 and TRBJ1-4, with a tentative D call TRBD1 (5 bases). The CDR3 covers 16 residues. The V end lost 5 bases, the J end lost 7 bases, and 20 bases lay between the germline ends. Germline V lookup: CDR1 SEHNR, CDR2 FQNEAQ (reference sequence). The CDR3 region has the DNA TGTGCCAGCAGCACCGGGTCCGGGACGACCACTGAAAAACTGTTTTTT. Residues: CASSTGSGTTTEKLFF.

The rearrangement links TRBV30 to TRBJ2-7; 12 nucleotides match TRBD2. In germline, CDR1 is GTSNPN, CDR2 SVGIG (reference sequence). The CDR3 runs 14 residues. J gave up 4 bases and V 2 bases, and 3 bases lay outside the gene matches. In DNA form, the CDR3 reads TGTGCCTGGAGTCGGACTAGCGGGGCATACGAGCAGTACTTC. Translation gives CAWSRTSGAYEQYF.

The rearrangement uses TRBV18 and TRBJ1-5; TRBD1 aligns across 8 bases. The CDR3 loop spans 15 amino acids. Trimming at V came to 3 bases and at J to 5 bases, leaving 6 bases not matched to a gene. Germline CDR1 and CDR2: KGHSH and LQKENI. Here the CDR3 reads CASSPGQGRDQPQHF. CDR3 coding DNA: TGTGCCAGCTCACCCGGACAGGGAAGGGATCAGCCCCAGCATTTT.